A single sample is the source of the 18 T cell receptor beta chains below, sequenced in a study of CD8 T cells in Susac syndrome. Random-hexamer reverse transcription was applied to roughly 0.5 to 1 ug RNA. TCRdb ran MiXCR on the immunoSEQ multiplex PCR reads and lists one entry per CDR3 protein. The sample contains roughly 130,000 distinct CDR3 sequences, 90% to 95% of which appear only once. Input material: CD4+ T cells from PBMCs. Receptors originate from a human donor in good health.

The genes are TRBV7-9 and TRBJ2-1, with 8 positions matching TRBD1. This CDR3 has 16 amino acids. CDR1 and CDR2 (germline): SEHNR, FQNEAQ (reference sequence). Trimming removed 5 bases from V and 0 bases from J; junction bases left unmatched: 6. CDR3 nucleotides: TGTGCCAGCAGCACTCGGACAGGGAGCTCCTACAATGAGCAGTTCTTC. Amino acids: CASSTRTGSSYNEQFF.

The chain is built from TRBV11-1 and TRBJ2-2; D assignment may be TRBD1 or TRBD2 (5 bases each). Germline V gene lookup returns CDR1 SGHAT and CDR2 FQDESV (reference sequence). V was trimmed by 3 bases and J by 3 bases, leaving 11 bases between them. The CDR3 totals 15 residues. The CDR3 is CASSFLGGYTGELFF. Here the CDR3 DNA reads TGTGCCAGCAGCTTCCTTGGGGGATACACCGGGGAGCTGTTTTTT.

CDR3 residues: CASSQPVSETQYF. The DNA of the CDR3 is TGTGCCAGCAGCCAACCGGTTTCTGAGACCCAGTACTTC. The chain recombines TRBV7-2 with TRBJ2-5; D gene ambiguous. CDR3 length: 13 amino acids. V lost 5 bases and J lost 5, with 12 bases in between. Germline V lookup: CDR1 SGHTA, CDR2 FQGNSA.

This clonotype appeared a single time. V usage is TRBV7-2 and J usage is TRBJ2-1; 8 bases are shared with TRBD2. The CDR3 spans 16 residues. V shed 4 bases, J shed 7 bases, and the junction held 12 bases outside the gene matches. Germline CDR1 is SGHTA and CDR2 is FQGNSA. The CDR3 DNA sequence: TGTGCCAGCAGCTCCTCCCGCGGGAGGCCCTGGAATGAGCAGTTCTTC. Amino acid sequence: CASSSSRGRPWNEQFF.

The CDR3 DNA follows: TGTGCCAGCAGCGCGGGACTGGCTAACACCGGGGAGCTGTTTTTT. Translation: CASSAGLANTGELFF. This chain links TRBV7-2 with TRBJ2-2, with D tentatively TRBD2 (6 bases). CDR1 SGHTA and CDR2 FQGNSA come from the germline V gene. The CDR3 runs 15 residues. V lost 5 bases, J lost 2 bases, and 12 bases lay in between. The variable domain in full, completed from reference TRBV7-2 and TRBJ2-2, reads GAGVSQSPSNKVTEKGKDVELRCDPISGHTALYWYRQSLGQGLEFLIYFQGNSAPDKSGLPSDRFSAERTGGSVSTLTIQRTQQEDSAVYLCASSAGLANTGELFFGEGSRLTVL.

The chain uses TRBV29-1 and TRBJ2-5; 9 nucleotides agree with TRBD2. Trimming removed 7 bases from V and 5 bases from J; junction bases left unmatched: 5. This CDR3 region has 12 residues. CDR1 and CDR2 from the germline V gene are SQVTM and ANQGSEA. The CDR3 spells CSDSSGTETQYF. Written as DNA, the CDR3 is TGCAGCGATTCTAGCGGGACTGAGACCCAGTACTTC. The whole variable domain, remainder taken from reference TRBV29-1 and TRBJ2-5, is SAVISQKPSRDICQRGTSLTIQCQVDSQVTMMFWYRQQPGQSLTLIATANQGSEATYESGFVIDKFPISRPNLTFSTLTVSNMSPEDSSIYLCSDSSGTETQYFGPGTRLLVL.

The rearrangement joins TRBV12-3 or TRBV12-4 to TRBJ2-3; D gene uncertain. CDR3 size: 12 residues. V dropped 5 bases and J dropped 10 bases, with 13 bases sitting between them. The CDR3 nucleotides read TGTGCCAGCAGTCCCCAGGTGTCTTCGCAGTATTTT. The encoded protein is CASSPQVSSQYF.

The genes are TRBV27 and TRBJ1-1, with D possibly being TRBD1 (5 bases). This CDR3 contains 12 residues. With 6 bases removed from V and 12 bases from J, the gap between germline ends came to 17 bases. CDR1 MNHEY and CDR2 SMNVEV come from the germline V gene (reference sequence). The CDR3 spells CASSSPRERTFF. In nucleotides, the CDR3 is TGTGCCAGCAGCTCCCCCAGGGAGAGGACTTTCTTT.

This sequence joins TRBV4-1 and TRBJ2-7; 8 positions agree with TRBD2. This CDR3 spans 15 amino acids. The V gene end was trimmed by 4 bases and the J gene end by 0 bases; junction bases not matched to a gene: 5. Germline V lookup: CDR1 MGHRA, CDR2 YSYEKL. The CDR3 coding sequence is TGCGCCAGCAGCCTCAGCGGGAGTTACTCCTACGAGCAGTACTTC. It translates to CASSLSGSYSYEQYF.

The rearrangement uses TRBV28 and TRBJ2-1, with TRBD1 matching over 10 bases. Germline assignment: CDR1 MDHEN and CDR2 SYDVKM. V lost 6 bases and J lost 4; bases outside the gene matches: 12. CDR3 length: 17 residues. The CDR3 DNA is TGTGCCAGCAGCCGACAGGGGGCGAGACTTTCTTACAATGAGCAGTTCTTC. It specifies CASSRQGARLSYNEQFF.

The CDR3 coding sequence is TGTGCCAGCAGTCCAAGCGACTCAAGTAGCAATCAGCCCCAGCATTTT. Residues: CASSPSDSSSNQPQHF. This sequence joins TRBV25-1 and TRBJ1-5; D is ambiguous. In germline, CDR1 is MGHDK, CDR2 SYGVNS. The CDR3 contains 16 residues. Trimming left V 5 bases short and J 0 bases short, with 14 bases between.

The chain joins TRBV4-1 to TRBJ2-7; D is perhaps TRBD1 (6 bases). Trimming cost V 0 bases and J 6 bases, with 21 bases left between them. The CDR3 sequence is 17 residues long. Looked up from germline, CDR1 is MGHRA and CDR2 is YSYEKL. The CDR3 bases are TGCGCCAGCAGCCAAGATCTAGCCGGGACACCCTTTGGCGAGCAGTACTTC. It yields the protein CASSQDLAGTPFGEQYF.

CDR3 protein: CSAIPAGRTDTQYF. The CDR3, as DNA: TGCAGTGCTATCCCAGCGGGTCGCACAGATACGCAGTATTTT. This chain uses TRBV20-1 with TRBJ2-3; TRBD2 is a possible D gene (6 bases). Germline V CDR1 and CDR2: DFQATT, SNEGSKA (reference sequence). CDR3 length: 14 residues. Trimming cost V 4 bases and J 1 base, with 12 bases left between them.

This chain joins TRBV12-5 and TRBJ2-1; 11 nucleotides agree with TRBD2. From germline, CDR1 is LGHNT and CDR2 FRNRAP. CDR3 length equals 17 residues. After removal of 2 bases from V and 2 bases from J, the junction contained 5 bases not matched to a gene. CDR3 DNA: TGTGCTAGTGGTTTGCTAGCGGGAGGCACCACCTACAATGAGCAGTTCTTC. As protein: CASGLLAGGTTYNEQFF. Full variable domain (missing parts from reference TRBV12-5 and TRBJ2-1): DARVTQTPRHKVTEMGQEVTMRCQPILGHNTVFWYRQTMMQGLELLAYFRNRAPLDDSGMPKDRFSAEMPDATLATLKIQPSEPRDSAVYFCASGLLAGGTTYNEQFFGPGTRLTVL.

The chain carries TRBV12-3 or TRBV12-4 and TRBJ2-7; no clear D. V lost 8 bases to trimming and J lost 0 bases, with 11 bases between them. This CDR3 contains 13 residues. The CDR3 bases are TGTGCCAGCGGTCGGGTAGCCTCCTACGAGCAGTACTTC. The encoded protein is CASGRVASYEQYF.

The CDR3 sequence is CASNIRLAGDCPLAKNIQYF. CDR3 DNA sequence: TGTGCCAGCAACATACGTCTAGCGGGGGATTGCCCACTAGCCAAAAACATTCAGTACTTC. The chain carries TRBV9 and TRBJ2-4, with 10 bases aligning to TRBD2. Looked up from germline, CDR1 is SGDLS and CDR2 is YYNGEE. This CDR3 is 20 amino acids long. The ends lost 6 bases at V and 0 bases at J; junction bases unmatched: 18.

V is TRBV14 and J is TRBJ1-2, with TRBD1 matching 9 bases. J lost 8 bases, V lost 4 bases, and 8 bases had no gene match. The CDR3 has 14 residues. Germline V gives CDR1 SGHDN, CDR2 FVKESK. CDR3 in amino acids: CASSRLTGGGGYTF. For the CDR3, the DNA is TGTGCCAGCAGCCGTTTGACAGGGGGTGGCGGCTACACCTTC. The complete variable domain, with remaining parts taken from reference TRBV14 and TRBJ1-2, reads EAGVTQFPSHSVIEKGQTVTLRCDPISGHDNLYWYRRVMGKEIKFLLHFVKESKQDESGMPNNRFLAERTGGTYSTLKVQPAELEDSGVYFCASSRLTGGGGYTFGSGTRLTVV.

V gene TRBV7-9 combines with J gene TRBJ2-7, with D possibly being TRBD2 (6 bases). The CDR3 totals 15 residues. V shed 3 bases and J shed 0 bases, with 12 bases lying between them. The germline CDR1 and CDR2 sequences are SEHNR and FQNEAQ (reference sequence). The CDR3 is CASSFGGSNSYEQYF. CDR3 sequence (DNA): TGTGCCAGCAGCTTCGGAGGGTCCAACTCCTACGAGCAGTACTTC.